This T cell receptor beta chain was identified in a study of T cells in Graves' hyperthyroidism and ophthalmopathy. This clonotype was observed at least ten times. Its antigen is not known. The study's findings and limits: Most thyroid-expanded clonotypes above 0.001 were also found in blood. Onset of ophthalmopathy came a median approximately 6.5 months after the model predicted it.

CDR1 and CDR2 (germline): SQVTM, ANQGSEA. The V and J ends lost 2 bases and 3 bases respectively, with 5 bases between them. CDR3 size: 11 residues. TCR beta CDR3 region amplification was performed from RNA transcripts. In the first-round RT-PCR of the TCR CDR3, the HTBI primer set was used. One entry per CDR3 protein results from TCRdb running MiXCR on the multiplex PCR reads. The sample contains fewer than 750,000 distinct CDR3 sequences, 46% of which appear only once. With a duration under 2 months, the hyperthyroidism was newly diagnosed in patients aged 18 to 65. The origin of this receptor is a woman aged 18 to 35 with Graves' hyperthyroidism. The sample taken for sequencing was peripheral blood or thyroid tissue (not recorded which). V usage is TRBV29-1 and J usage is TRBJ2-7, with unresolved D. The DNA for the CDR3 is TGCAGCGTTGAATACGGCTACGAGCAGTACTTC. This translates into CSVEYGYEQYF.